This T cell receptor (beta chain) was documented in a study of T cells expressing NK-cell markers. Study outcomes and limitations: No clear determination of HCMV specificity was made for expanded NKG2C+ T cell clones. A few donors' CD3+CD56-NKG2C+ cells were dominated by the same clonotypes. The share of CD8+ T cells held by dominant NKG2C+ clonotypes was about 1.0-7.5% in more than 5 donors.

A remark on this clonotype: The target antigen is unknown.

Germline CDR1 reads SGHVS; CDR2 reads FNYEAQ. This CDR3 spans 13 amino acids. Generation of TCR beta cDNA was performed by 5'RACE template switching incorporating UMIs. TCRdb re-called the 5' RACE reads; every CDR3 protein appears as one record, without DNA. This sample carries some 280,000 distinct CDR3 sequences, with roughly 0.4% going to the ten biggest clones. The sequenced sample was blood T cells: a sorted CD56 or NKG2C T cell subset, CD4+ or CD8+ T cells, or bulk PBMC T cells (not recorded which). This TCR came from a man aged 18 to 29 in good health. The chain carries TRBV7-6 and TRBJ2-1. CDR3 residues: CASSLNQRNEQFF.